The 10 T cell receptor beta chains reported below all come from one sample, sequenced in a study of shared T cell receptors in the human thymus. The data were produced by immunoSEQ multiplex PCR, yet TCRdb's version contains in-frame clones alone and is incomplete. The table includes 550,000 to 800,000 clones, over 75% detected once. The data also belong to a second study, concerning human thymus T cells.

The sample was thymocytes. These TCRs come from a girl under three years old with a congenital heart defect.

This clone was seen a few times. V usage is TRBV5-8 and J usage is TRBJ1-6, with no clear D. The V gene's germline CDR1 is SGHTS and CDR2 YDEGEE. With 0 bases removed from V and 0 bases from J, the gap between germline ends came to 13 bases. This CDR3 has 18 residues. The CDR3 region has the DNA TGTGCCAGCAGCTTGGATACCTACCCAAGCTCCTATAATTCACCCCTCCACTTT. Protein sequence: CASSLDTYPSSYNSPLHF.

The CDR3 region is CSVRDSRYEQYF. The CDR3 bases are TGCAGCGTTCGGGACAGCCGTTACGAGCAGTACTTC. The gene calls are TRBV29-1 and TRBJ2-7, with TRBD1 matching over 7 bases. From germline, CDR1 is SQVTM and CDR2 ANQGSEA. With V trimmed by 5 bases and J by 4 bases, 5 bases remained unmatched. The CDR3 is 12 amino acids.

V is TRBV7-9 and J is TRBJ1-2, with D maybe TRBD1 (5 bases). The germline V and J ends were trimmed by 1 base and 4 bases, with 19 bases remaining between them. This CDR3 spans 17 amino acids. Germline lookup yields CDR1 SEHNR and CDR2 FQNEAQ (reference sequence). Here the CDR3 reads CASSLEARGIYSYGYTF. As DNA, the CDR3 is TGTGCCAGCAGCTTAGAAGCGCGGGGGATCTATAGCTATGGCTACACCTTC.

V usage is TRBV4-1 and J usage is TRBJ1-4, with D possibly matching TRBD1 (6 bases). CDR3 length: 20 residues. Germline V lookup: CDR1 MGHRA, CDR2 YSYEKL. The germline V and J ends were trimmed by 1 base and 2 bases, with 23 bases remaining between them. The CDR3 reads CASSQVKFIRGGTTNEKLFF. CDR3 DNA: TGCGCCAGCAGCCAAGTCAAGTTTATCAGGGGAGGGACTACTAATGAAAAACTGTTTTTT.

This clone was counted once. This chain links TRBV6-5 with TRBJ2-5, with TRBD2 identical over 7 bases. Germline V CDR1 and CDR2: MNHEY, SVGAGI. The V gene end was trimmed by 8 bases and the J gene end by 6 bases; junction bases not matched to a gene: 12. This CDR3 contains 14 residues. CDR3 nucleotide sequence: TGTGCCAGCGGCCCCGGGACTATGGGTCAGACCCAGTACTTC. Translation: CASGPGTMGQTQYF.

J is TRBJ2-6 and V is TRBV18; a weak D match, TRBD2 (6 bases). Germline CDR1 reads KGHSH; CDR2 reads LQKENI. This CDR3 is built from 18 residues. Trimming took 3 bases from V and 4 from J, leaving 19 bases between them. Here the CDR3 reads CASSPVRRDGSGANVLTF. In nucleotides, the CDR3 is TGTGCCAGCTCACCGGTTAGGAGGGATGGGTCGGGGGCCAACGTCCTGACTTTC.

This clone was found a few times. This chain uses TRBV27 with TRBJ2-4; TRBD2 might be the D (5 bases). This CDR3 comprises 17 residues. The V end was cut by 0 bases, the J end by 0 bases, with 12 bases between. Germline V CDR1 and CDR2: MNHEY, SMNVEV (reference sequence). The CDR3 reads CASSLSRAGLAKNIQYF. The CDR3 DNA is TGTGCCAGCAGTTTATCGAGGGCAGGACTAGCCAAAAACATTCAGTACTTC.

The chain couples TRBV4-1 to TRBJ1-1; the match to TRBD1 covers 9 bases. This CDR3 region has 18 residues. V gave up 4 bases and J gave up 4 bases; unmatched junction bases: 16. The V gene's germline CDR1 is MGHRA and CDR2 YSYEKL. The CDR3 DNA reads as TGCGCCAGCAGCCGAGATGTACGGACAGGGGTGTCAGGCACTGAAGCTTTCTTT. It yields the protein CASSRDVRTGVSGTEAFF.

The chain uses TRBV10-3 and TRBJ1-1; weak D call: TRBD1 (6 bases). V lost 2 bases and J 1 base, leaving 14 bases between the germline ends. Germline V gene data show CDR1 as ENHRY and CDR2 as SYGVKD. The length of the CDR3 is 16 residues. The CDR3 is CAISEDRLHPNTEAFF. The DNA for the CDR3 is TGTGCCATCAGTGAGGACAGGCTACACCCGAACACTGAAGCTTTCTTT.

This clone was seen a few times. V gene TRBV7-9 combines with J gene TRBJ2-2; D gene unclear. CDR1 is SEHNR, CDR2 FQNEAQ, per germline (reference sequence). This CDR3 has 13 residues. The V gene lost 2 bases and the J gene lost 3 bases, with 4 bases spanning the gap. The CDR3: CASSLSDTGELFF. DNA for the CDR3: TGTGCCAGCAGCTTATCGGACACCGGGGAGCTGTTTTTT.